The rows below give T cell receptor beta chains drawn from one sample of a study of cytomegalovirus exposure and HLA in healthy donors. Clones were read by immunoSEQ multiplex PCR, and TCRdb kept only the in-frame ones, dropping some. The sample has approximately 260,000 clones; 80% to 95% are singletons. Specimen: PBMCs. The origin of the receptors is a girl aged 2-9 years in good health and CMV-seronegative. Each CDR3 is given with its conserved first and last residue. D genes are given only for firm matches. Clone size is shown for a subset of rows, as once, few, many or a class of expanded clone.

cdr3_length d_call j_call clone_size v_call cdr3_aa cdr3_nt
19 - TRBJ2-4 - TRBV6-1 CASSVRQGGDGGAKNIQYF TGTGCCAGCAGTGTACGACAAGGAGGGGATGGGGGAGCCAAAAACATTCAGTACTTC
17 TRBD1 TRBJ1-1 - TRBV5-1 CASSFSWGTVSNTEAFF TGCGCCAGCAGCTTCTCCTGGGGGACAGTTTCGAACACTGAAGCTTTCTTT
13 - TRBJ2-5 - TRBV11-2 CASSPWQQETQYF TGTGCCAGCAGCCCCTGGCAGCAAGAGACCCAGTACTTC
15 TRBD2 TRBJ2-1 - TRBV6-5 CASSYSTSGGIEQFF TGTGCCAGCAGTTACTCGACTAGCGGGGGAATTGAGCAGTTCTTC
14 - TRBJ2-3 - TRBV10-1 CASSDGGPADTQYF TGCGCCAGCAGTGATGGGGGCCCGGCAGATACGCAGTATTTT
15 - TRBJ1-6 - TRBV7-2 CASSLVVPGNSPLHF TGTGCCAGCAGCTTAGTAGTGCCGGGGAATTCACCCCTCCACTTT
15 TRBD1 TRBJ2-7 - TRBV29-1 CSVDGGTGTSYEQYF TGCAGCGTTGATGGGGGGACAGGGACCTCCTACGAGCAGTACTTC
11 - TRBJ2-1 - TRBV7-9 CASSLAEEQFF TGTGCCAGCAGCTTAGCAGAGGAGCAGTTCTTC
16 TRBD2 TRBJ2-7 - TRBV7-9 CSSSGPLAGETYEQYF TGTTCCAGCAGCGGACCACTAGCGGGGGAGACCTACGAGCAGTACTTC
14 - TRBJ2-7 - TRBV7-8 CASSVRDSIYEQYF TGTGCCAGCAGCGTCCGGGACTCTATCTACGAGCAGTACTTC
15 - TRBJ2-1 - TRBV2 CASSERGPGYNEQFF TGTGCCAGCAGTGAAAGGGGTCCCGGATACAATGAGCAGTTCTTC
14 - TRBJ2-7 - TRBV18 CASSPLPDSYEQYF TGTGCCAGCTCACCACTTCCAGACTCCTACGAGCAGTACTTC
18 TRBD2 TRBJ2-2 - TRBV9 CASSVVLAGGANTGELFF TGTGCCAGCAGCGTAGTTCTAGCGGGAGGTGCGAACACCGGGGAGCTGTTTTTT
15 TRBD2 TRBJ2-1 - TRBV7-6 CASSPTSGHYNEQFF TGTGCCAGCAGCCCTACTAGCGGACACTACAATGAGCAGTTCTTC
18 - TRBJ2-7 - TRBV5-1 CASSPDIRTDRFAYEQYF TGCGCCAGCAGCCCGGACATAAGGACGGACAGATTTGCCTACGAGCAGTACTTC
19 TRBD2 TRBJ2-7 - TRBV11-2 CASSLVPSGGVKRRDEQYF TGTGCCAGCAGCTTAGTCCCTAGCGGGGGGGTAAAGCGACGGGACGAGCAGTACTTC
14 - TRBJ1-6 - TRBV6-1 CASRLDWGDSPLHF TGTGCCAGCAGGCTCGATTGGGGAGATTCACCCCTCCACTTT
17 - TRBJ1-5 - TRBV19 CASNHPPGGNSNQPQHF TGTGCCAGTAATCATCCACCTGGGGGGAATAGCAATCAGCCCCAGCATTTT
15 TRBD1 TRBJ1-1 - TRBV5-1 CASSPGQGANTEAFF TGCGCCAGCAGCCCGGGACAGGGGGCGAACACTGAAGCTTTCTTT
16 - TRBJ2-2 - TRBV15 CATSPWRVANTGELFF TGTGCCACCAGCCCCTGGAGGGTGGCGAACACCGGGGAGCTGTTTTTT
16 TRBD2 TRBJ2-1 - TRBV7-8 CASSLVSGRAHNEQFF TGTGCCAGCAGCTTAGTTAGCGGGAGGGCCCACAATGAGCAGTTCTTC
15 - TRBJ1-2 - TRBV4-1 CASSQSRTVSYGYTF TGCGCCAGCAGCCAAAGCCGGACAGTGTCATATGGCTACACCTTC
14 - TRBJ2-2 - TRBV7-3 CASSLSEGDGELFF TGTGCCAGCAGCTTAAGCGAGGGCGACGGGGAGCTGTTTTTT
13 - TRBJ2-2 - TRBV7-8 CASSLILVGELFF TGTGCCAGCAGCTTAATATTAGTCGGGGAGCTGTTTTTT
12 - TRBJ1-4 - TRBV27 CASSPSGEKLFF TGTGCCAGCTCTCCCTCGGGTGAAAAACTGTTTTTT
15 - TRBJ1-1 few TRBV2 CASSPNWTGYTEAFF TGTGCCAGCAGCCCGAATTGGACGGGGTACACTGAAGCTTTCTTT
13 TRBD1 TRBJ2-7 - TRBV10-1 CASSPGQFYEQYF TGCGCCAGCAGTCCGGGACAGTTTTACGAGCAGTACTTC
14 - TRBJ1-5 - TRBV6-5 CASSGTHSNQPQHF TGTGCCAGCAGTGGGACACATAGCAATCAGCCCCAGCATTTT
17 - TRBJ1-3 - TRBV4-1 CASSQETGGIPGNTIYF TGCGCCAGCAGCCAAGAAACAGGCGGGATACCAGGAAACACCATATATTTT
16 TRBD2 TRBJ2-3 - TRBV7-9 CASSPPTSGGADTQYF TGTGCCAGCAGCCCACCGACTAGCGGGGGCGCAGATACGCAGTATTTT